This T cell receptor beta chain stems from a study of CD8+ T cells in alopecia areata. On this clone: What it binds is not known.

The V and J ends lost 1 base and 7 bases, in that order; junction bases with no gene match: 5. Germline values: CDR1 SGHDT, CDR2 YYEEEE. The CDR3 loop spans 15 amino acids. Reverse transcription of extracted RNA yielded cDNA, which provided the sequencing template. The data were produced by immunoSEQ multiplex PCR, yet TCRdb's version contains in-frame clones alone and is incomplete. Of fewer than 250,000 clones in the sample, 60% were seen once. Noted treatment: oral pan-JAK inhibitor, 5-10 mg twice daily. Notes on the study in general: For patients receiving tofacitinib, scalp clonality and expanded CD8+ clones among the top 100 significantly decreased.

This TCR came from a human donor with alopecia areata. The J gene is TRBJ1-6, the V gene TRBV5-6, with 7 nucleotides matching TRBD1. The sequenced sample was CD4+ T cells sorted from blood, obtained at week 24, from a patient treated with tofacitinib. The CDR3 sequence: CASSLRGTVNSPLHF. The DNA for the CDR3 is TGTGCCAGCAGCTTGCGGGGGACAGTGAATTCACCCCTCCACTTT.